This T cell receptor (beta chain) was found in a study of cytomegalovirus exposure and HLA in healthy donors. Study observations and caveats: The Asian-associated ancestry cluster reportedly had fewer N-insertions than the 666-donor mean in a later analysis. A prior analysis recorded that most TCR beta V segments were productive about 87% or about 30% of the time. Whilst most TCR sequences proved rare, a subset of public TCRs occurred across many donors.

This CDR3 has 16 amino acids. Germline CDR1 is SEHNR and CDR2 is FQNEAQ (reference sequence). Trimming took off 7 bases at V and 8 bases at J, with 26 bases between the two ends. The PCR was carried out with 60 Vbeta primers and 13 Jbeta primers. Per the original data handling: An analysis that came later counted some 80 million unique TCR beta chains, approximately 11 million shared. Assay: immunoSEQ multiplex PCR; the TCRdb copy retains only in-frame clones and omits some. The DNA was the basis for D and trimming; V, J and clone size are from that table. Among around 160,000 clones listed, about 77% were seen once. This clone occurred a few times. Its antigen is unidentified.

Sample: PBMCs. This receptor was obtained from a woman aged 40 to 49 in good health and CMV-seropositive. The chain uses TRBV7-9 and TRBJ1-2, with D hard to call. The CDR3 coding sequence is TGTGCCAGCACCTTGGAGAGGGTTCCTGGGGTCGGGGGCTACACCTTC. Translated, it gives CASTLERVPGVGGYTF. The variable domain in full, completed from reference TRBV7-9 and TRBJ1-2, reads DTGVSQNPRHKITKRGQNVTFRCDPISEHNRLYWYRQTLGQGPEFLTYFQNEAQLEKSRLLSDRFSAERPKGSFSTLEIQRTEQGDSAMYLCASTLERVPGVGGYTFGSGTRLTVV.